One sample yielded the 18 T cell receptor beta chains listed below, sequenced in a study of blood T cell repertoires in COVID-19 (dated by TCRdb to about 2020). Libraries were prepared through the immunoSEQ multiplex PCR assay. TCRdb took over this immuneACCESS table, retaining in-frame rearrangements with V and J assigned. Such tables are incomplete; in checked studies, under half of the missing clones stem from an unresolved V gene, and the remainder is unexplained. The sample has 150,000 to 200,000 clones on record, 70% to 85% of them singletons. The top ten constitute 17% of the sample. The sequenced sample was PBMCs or T cells enriched from blood (not recorded which). The receptors derive from a woman aged 45-65 years who had recovered from COVID-19.

This clone was counted a few times. CDR3 region: CASSRPTDRNTEAFF. CDR3 nucleotides: TGTGCCAGCAGTCGACCCACCGACAGGAACACTGAAGCTTTCTTT. The chain couples TRBV6-2 or TRBV6-3 to TRBJ1-1, with D possibly being TRBD1 (5 bases). The length of the CDR3 is 15 residues. Trimming took off 5 bases at V and 1 base at J, with 14 bases between the two ends. Germline V gene data show CDR1 as MNHEY and CDR2 as SVGEGT.

The chain uses TRBV28 and TRBJ2-5, with a possible D match to TRBD2 (6 bases). The CDR3 is 13 amino acids. The germline V and J ends were trimmed by 3 bases and 4 bases, with 9 bases remaining between them. Looked up from germline, CDR1 is MDHEN and CDR2 is SYDVKM. CDR3 DNA sequence: TGTGCCAGCAGTTTCCCAGCGGGAGAGACCCAGTACTTC. It translates to CASSFPAGETQYF.

CDR3 residues: CASSTSLAGAHEQYF. The CDR3 DNA reads TGTGCCAGTAGTACCTCACTAGCGGGAGCCCACGAGCAGTACTTC. J is TRBJ2-7 and V is TRBV19; 11 bases are shared with TRBD2. Germline-derived CDR1 and CDR2 are LNHDA and SQIVND (reference sequence). The CDR3 sequence is 15 residues long. Losses at the gene ends were 4 bases for V and 5 bases for J; bases not matched to a gene: 7.

The chain couples TRBV27 to TRBJ1-5; a possible D gene is TRBD1 (5 bases). The CDR3 runs to 13 residues. V was pared by 5 bases and J by 4 bases, with 9 bases between. Germline V lookup: CDR1 MNHEY, CDR2 SMNVEV (reference sequence). This CDR3 reads CASSPTGNQPQHF. The CDR3 region has the DNA TGTGCCAGCAGTCCAACAGGAAATCAGCCCCAGCATTTT.

The chain carries TRBV5-1 and TRBJ1-2, with a possible D match to TRBD1 (6 bases). V lost 0 bases and J 4 bases, leaving 10 bases between the germline ends. The CDR3 extends over 14 amino acids. Germline V gene sequence: CDR1 SGHRS, CDR2 YFSETQ. As DNA, the CDR3 is TGCGCCAGCAGCTTGGGGACAGCAGTCTATGGCTACACCTTC. This codes for CASSLGTAVYGYTF.

The rearrangement links TRBV27 to TRBJ2-1; TRBD1 agrees at 10 bases. Germline trimming cut 5 bases from V and 9 bases from J; bases unmatched to any gene: 10. There are 15 residues in the CDR3. Germline V CDR1 and CDR2: MNHEY, SMNVEV (reference sequence). CDR3 amino acids: CASSIPGQGGLEQFF. The CDR3, as DNA: TGTGCCAGCAGTATCCCCGGACAGGGGGGTCTTGAGCAGTTCTTC.

This chain connects TRBV6-5 to TRBJ1-2; the match to TRBD1 covers 9 bases. The ends lost 4 bases at V and 7 bases at J; junction bases unmatched: 7. In germline, CDR1 is MNHEY, CDR2 SVGAGI. The CDR3 is 14 amino acids. CDR3 sequence: CASSSGQGLSGYTF. Here the CDR3 DNA reads TGTGCCAGCAGTTCTGGACAGGGGCTGTCTGGCTACACCTTC.

J is TRBJ2-1 and V is TRBV12-5; 10 bases align to TRBD2. V lost 2 bases and J lost 3; bases outside the gene matches: 7. CDR1 and CDR2 from the germline V gene are LGHNT and FRNRAP. The CDR3 runs 17 residues. The DNA of the CDR3 is TGTGCTAGTGGTTTGTTACTAGCGGGATTAAGCTACAATGAGCAGTTCTTC. This codes for CASGLLLAGLSYNEQFF.

The rearrangement joins TRBV5-1 to TRBJ1-2; D call uncertain. The CDR3 loop spans 12 amino acids. V dropped 2 bases and J dropped 6 bases, with 8 bases sitting between them. From germline, CDR1 is SGHRS and CDR2 YFSETQ. The CDR3 sequence is CASSFTFDGYTF. CDR3 nucleotides: TGCGCCAGCAGCTTTACATTCGATGGCTACACCTTC.

This clone came up a few times. This chain links TRBV7-2 with TRBJ2-7; D ambiguous. V was shortened by 5 bases and J by 3 bases, with 17 bases between the two germline ends. The CDR3 runs 15 residues. Per germline, CDR1 SGHTA and CDR2 FQGNSA. Here the CDR3 reads CASSPSSSLDYEQYF. DNA for the CDR3: TGTGCCAGCAGCCCCAGTAGTAGCCTCGACTACGAGCAGTACTTC.

With regard to this clone: Other DNA sequences of this sample code for an identical CDR3. The V and J genes are TRBV5-1 and TRBJ1-4, with TRBD1 as a possible D gene (5 bases). Trimming shortened V by 0 bases and J by 8 bases, and 11 bases separated the two germline ends. This CDR3 contains 14 residues. The germline V gene encodes CDR1 SGHRS and CDR2 YFSETQ. DNA of the CDR3: TGCGCCAGCAGCTTGGGGCAGGGAAACGAAAAACTGTTTTTT. Translated: CASSLGQGNEKLFF.

This chain uses TRBV30 with TRBJ2-3; the match to TRBD2 covers 7 bases. Unmatched junction bases numbered 18, after V lost 0 bases and J lost 6 bases. This CDR3 is built from 18 residues. The germline gives CDR1 GTSNPN, CDR2 SVGIG (reference sequence). The CDR3 DNA follows: TGTGCCTGGAGTGTACATCTAGAAGCGGGACTCAGTCGGGATACGCAGTATTTT. Residues: CAWSVHLEAGLSRDTQYF.

The chain recombines TRBV19 with TRBJ1-1; D may be TRBD1 (5 bases). This CDR3 has 13 residues. V was trimmed by 3 bases and J by 3 bases, leaving 8 bases between them. Germline CDR1 and CDR2: LNHDA and SQIVND (reference sequence). As DNA, the CDR3 is TGTGCCAGTAGTATTTCCAGGGACACTGAAGCTTTCTTT. This sequence encodes CASSISRDTEAFF.

This rearrangement joins TRBV18 to TRBJ2-1, with 7 bases fitting TRBD1. Germline-derived CDR1 and CDR2 are KGHSH and LQKENI. V dropped 4 bases and J dropped 2; count of bases not matched to a gene: 5. This CDR3 is built from 15 residues. The CDR3 sequence: CASSQGAVTYNEQFF. The CDR3 DNA follows: TGTGCCAGCTCACAGGGGGCCGTAACCTACAATGAGCAGTTCTTC.

This clone was found a few times. This rearrangement joins TRBV7-9 to TRBJ1-1, with TRBD1 identical over 7 bases. In germline, CDR1 is SEHNR, CDR2 FQNEAQ (reference sequence). CDR3 length: 14 residues. The ends lost 8 bases at V and 3 bases at J; junction bases unmatched: 9. CDR3 DNA: TGTGCCAGCTCCCCGGGACAGTCTTACACTGAAGCTTTCTTT. Amino acids: CASSPGQSYTEAFF.

This sequence joins TRBV19 and TRBJ1-2; D ambiguous. The CDR3 is made up of 18 amino acids. CDR1 is LNHDA and CDR2 is SQIVND in the germline V gene (reference sequence). V lost 0 bases, J lost 4 bases, and 21 bases lay in between. The CDR3 here is CASSIDPPSFDNFYGYTF. For the CDR3, the DNA is TGTGCCAGTAGTATAGATCCCCCCTCTTTTGATAACTTCTATGGCTACACCTTC.

In its sample, this clone was seen a few times. The chain is built from TRBV6-5 and TRBJ1-4; weak D call: TRBD1 (6 bases). V lost 6 bases to trimming and J lost 3 bases, with 11 bases between them. CDR1 MNHEY and CDR2 SVGAGI come from the germline V gene. CDR3 length: 14 residues. The DNA of the CDR3 is TGTGCCAGCAGCAGGACAGATGCTAATGAAAAACTGTTTTTT. Protein sequence: CASSRTDANEKLFF.

The genes are TRBV4-1 and TRBJ2-3; 12 bases fit TRBD2. Germline V gives CDR1 MGHRA, CDR2 YSYEKL. The V and J ends lost 4 bases and 5 bases, in that order; junction bases with no gene match: 7. The CDR3 is made up of 16 amino acids. The CDR3 here is CASSLRLAGVEDTQYF. The CDR3 nucleotides read TGCGCCAGCAGCCTTAGACTAGCGGGAGTGGAAGATACGCAGTATTTT.